The 28 T cell receptor beta chains below were found in one sample sequenced in a study of sequential checkpoint blockade in melanoma. As for treatment: randomized to nivolumab then ipilimumab (arm A) or the reverse (arm B). Profiled with immunoSEQ multiplex PCR; TCRdb holds only in-frame clones, not every one. The data hold around 3,000 clones, with around 18% observed a single time. The input for sequencing was tumor tissue (inferred from file names), taken from a patient given nivolumab and ipilimumab in sequence. The receptors shown here come from a human donor with melanoma.

V is TRBV6-8 and J is TRBJ2-3; D uncertain. Germline V gene lookup returns CDR1 MNHGY and CDR2 SAAAGT. The CDR3 covers 14 residues. V lost 0 bases and J 2 bases, leaving 6 bases between the germline ends. CDR3 DNA sequence: TGTGCCAGCAGTTACTCGAGGTCCACAGATACGCAGTATTTT. It codes for CASSYSRSTDTQYF.

A few counts support this clone. The chain carries TRBV18 and TRBJ1-1, with TRBD1 matching 12 bases. V lost 3 bases to trimming and J lost 1 base; unmatched junction nucleotides: 3. The germline CDR1 and CDR2 sequences are KGHSH and LQKENI. CDR3 length: 16 residues. CDR3 amino acids: CASSPGQGAGNTEAFF. The CDR3 nucleotides read TGTGCCAGCTCACCGGGACAGGGGGCAGGGAACACTGAAGCTTTCTTT.

This clone is judged medium-sized. The chain combines TRBV11-3 with TRBJ2-3, with TRBD2 matching over 11 bases. The J segment lost 2 bases and the V segment lost 6 bases, leaving 1 base of the junction unmatched. The CDR3 loop spans 14 amino acids. Germline CDR1 and CDR2: SGHNT and YENEEA. CDR3 bases: TGTGCCAGCAGACTAGCGGGAGTCACAGATACGCAGTATTTT. Protein: CASRLAGVTDTQYF.

This clone has just a few counts. The chain is built from TRBV6-8 and TRBJ1-3, with D possibly matching TRBD1 (6 bases). Trimming pared 5 bases from V and 3 bases from J, leaving 23 bases between. The CDR3 extends over 18 amino acids. Germline loops: CDR1 MNHGY, CDR2 SAAAGT. The CDR3: CASSVSTLPGARGNTIYF. The CDR3 DNA follows: TGTGCCAGCAGTGTTTCCACCCTTCCGGGGGCGCGTGGAAACACCATATATTTT.

The chain joins TRBV15 to TRBJ1-2; D not certain. This CDR3 contains 15 residues. Per the germline V gene, CDR1 is LNHNV and CDR2 is YYDKDF (reference sequence). V lost 4 bases and J lost 4, with 16 bases in between. The chain's CDR3 is CATSMRPGDPYGYTF. In nucleotides, the CDR3 is TGTGCCACCAGCATGCGCCCGGGAGATCCCTATGGCTACACCTTC.

This clone has at least ten counts. The V and J genes are TRBV7-6 and TRBJ1-2; D is possibly TRBD1 (5 bases). V lost 2 bases to trimming and J lost 1 base, with 11 bases between them. Germline CDR1 reads SGHVS; CDR2 reads FNYEAQ. The CDR3 is made up of 15 amino acids. This CDR3 is CASSLSQGGNYGYTF. The CDR3 region has the DNA TGTGCCAGCAGCTTAAGCCAGGGTGGTAACTATGGCTACACCTTC.

V usage is TRBV19 and J usage is TRBJ2-4; the D gene is possibly TRBD1 (5 bases). The V gene lost 5 bases and the J gene lost 2 bases, with 19 bases spanning the gap. This CDR3 region has 17 residues. Germline assignment: CDR1 LNHDA and CDR2 SQIVND (reference sequence). CDR3 sequence: CASSSVVQGVSKNIQYF. DNA for the CDR3: TGTGCCAGTAGTTCGGTGGTCCAAGGGGTGTCCAAAAACATTCAGTACTTC.

This clone was detected ten times or more. The chain combines TRBV7-2 with TRBJ1-5, with no clear D. The length of the CDR3 is 13 residues. V lost 4 bases to trimming and J lost 3 bases, with 7 bases between them. Germline V gives CDR1 SGHTA, CDR2 FQGNSA. The CDR3 bases are TGTGCCAGCAGCTCCCTCTTCAATCAGCCCCAGCATTTT. Its translation: CASSSLFNQPQHF.

The rearrangement joins TRBV19 to TRBJ1-5; no clear D. Germline CDR1 reads LNHDA; CDR2 reads SQIVND (reference sequence). The CDR3 has 14 residues. V lost 3 bases to trimming and J lost 0 bases, with 6 bases between them. CDR3 sequence (DNA): TGTGCCAGTAGTATCCTCCCTAGCAATCAGCCCCAGCATTTT. It codes for CASSILPSNQPQHF.

This chain joins TRBV19 and TRBJ1-5, with 7 positions matching TRBD1. Germline-derived CDR1 and CDR2 are LNHDA and SQIVND (reference sequence). The V segment lost 3 bases and the J segment 4 bases; nucleotides outside the gene matches: 6. This CDR3 contains 15 residues. The CDR3 bases are TGTGCCAGTAGTATGACCGGACAGGCAAATCAGCCCCAGCATTTT. It is translated as CASSMTGQANQPQHF.

The genes are TRBV18 and TRBJ2-3; TRBD1 agrees at 7 bases. The CDR3 has 14 residues. J was trimmed by 5 bases and V by 9 bases; bases with no gene match: 11. Per germline, CDR1 KGHSH and CDR2 LQKENI. The CDR3 loop is CASIRQGRGDTQYF. DNA of the CDR3: TGTGCCAGTATCCGACAGGGAAGGGGAGATACGCAGTATTTT.

This clone was observed a few times. The chain is built from TRBV30 and TRBJ1-2, with D tentatively TRBD1 (5 bases). Germline V CDR1 and CDR2: GTSNPN, SVGIG (reference sequence). The CDR3 covers 13 residues. The V gene lost 1 base and the J gene lost 8 bases, with 14 bases spanning the gap. CDR3 sequence reads: CAWSARGGGGYTF. In DNA form, the CDR3 reads TGTGCCTGGAGTGCTCGGGGCGGAGGAGGCTACACCTTC. Together with reference TRBV30 and TRBJ1-2, the CDR3 gives the full variable domain: SQTIHQWPATLVQPVGSPLSLECTVEGTSNPNLYWYRQAAGRGLQLLFYSVGIGQISSEVPQNLSASRPQDRQFILSSKKLLLSDSGFYLCAWSARGGGGYTFGSGTRLTVV.

The V and J genes are TRBV30 and TRBJ1-1, with 7 bases fitting TRBD1. Germline trimming cut 0 bases from V and 0 bases from J; bases unmatched to any gene: 22. In germline, CDR1 is GTSNPN, CDR2 SVGIG (reference sequence). The CDR3 contains 21 residues. CDR3 nucleotide sequence: TGTGCCTGGAGTGTCGGAGAGTTCGGGGTCAGGGGGTCTGCAATGAACACTGAAGCTTTCTTT. This codes for CAWSVGEFGVRGSAMNTEAFF.

The chain employs TRBV18 and TRBJ2-3; 7 bases are a match to TRBD2. CDR3 length equals 18 residues. The J segment lost 0 bases and the V segment lost 2 bases, leaving 11 bases of the junction unmatched. Germline V CDR1 and CDR2: KGHSH, LQKENI. CDR3 sequence: CASSPFSSGSYSTDTQYF. The CDR3 nucleotides read TGTGCCAGCTCACCATTCTCTAGCGGCTCATATAGCACAGATACGCAGTATTTT.

The V and J genes are TRBV6-8 and TRBJ2-5, with D unresolved. Trimming stripped 4 bases from V and 4 bases from J, with 7 bases between. Germline V gene sequence: CDR1 MNHGY, CDR2 SAAAGT. This CDR3 is 12 amino acids long. The CDR3 coding sequence is TGTGCCAGCAGTTCGGACGGAGAGACCCAGTACTTC. This codes for CASSSDGETQYF.

The sample holds a few counts of this clone. V usage is TRBV6-8 and J usage is TRBJ2-7; D ambiguous. There are 17 residues in the CDR3. Trimming cost V 4 bases and J 0 bases, with 19 bases left between them. From germline, CDR1 is MNHGY and CDR2 SAAAGT. CDR3 nucleotides: TGTGCCAGCAGTTTCCGGGCAAACCCTACGATCTCCTACGAGCAGTACTTC. Translating gives CASSFRANPTISYEQYF.

This clone came up a few times. The chain carries TRBV28 and TRBJ1-1; no clear D gene. This CDR3 region has 15 residues. V was trimmed by 3 bases and J by 1 base, leaving 12 bases between them. The germline gives CDR1 MDHEN, CDR2 SYDVKM. CDR3 DNA: TGTGCCAGCAGTTTTCGGCTCAGAGAGAACACTGAAGCTTTCTTT. It yields the protein CASSFRLRENTEAFF.

This clone came up a few times. V gene TRBV7-8 combines with J gene TRBJ1-2; no firm D call. In germline, CDR1 is SGHVS, CDR2 FQNEAQ. Trimming removed 4 bases from V and 4 bases from J, with 10 bases in between. This CDR3 has 13 amino acids. Here the CDR3 DNA reads TGTGCCAGCAGCTCCTCCCCCAGCTATGGCTACACCTTC. Residues: CASSSSPSYGYTF.

The chain uses TRBV7-5 and TRBJ2-3; the table's D call, TRBD2, has no DNA check behind it. TRBV7-5 is tagged as a pseudogene. The CDR3 totals 15 residues. CDR3 amino acids: CASSHRVTGTDTQYF. DNA for the CDR3: TGTGCCAGCAGCCACCGGGTGACGGGCACAGATACGCAGTATTTT.

The chain links TRBV6-8 to TRBJ1-3; unclear D gene. CDR1 MNHGY and CDR2 SAAAGT come from the germline V gene. V was cut by 4 bases and J by 4 bases, with 17 bases left in between. The CDR3 consists of 16 residues. The CDR3, as DNA: TGTGCCAGCAGTTCTTGGACGGGAGGAATGGGAAACACCATATATTTT. This gives the protein CASSSWTGGMGNTIYF.

Within the sample, this clone is medium-sized. The chain carries TRBV9 and TRBJ1-1; the D gene is possibly TRBD1 (5 bases). V was trimmed by 4 bases and J by 2 bases, leaving 18 bases between them. The CDR3 is made up of 16 amino acids. Germline V CDR1 and CDR2: SGDLS, YYNGEE. This CDR3 reads CASSPWGRGSNTEAFF. Written as DNA, the CDR3 is TGTGCCAGCAGCCCCTGGGGGAGGGGCAGTAACACTGAAGCTTTCTTT.

This chain links TRBV4-1 with TRBJ1-5; TRBD1 aligns across 10 bases. The V gene's germline CDR1 is MGHRA and CDR2 YSYEKL. The CDR3 has 15 amino acids. Trimming cost V 4 bases and J 6 bases; bases outside gene matches: 6. CDR3 region: CASSLQTGGLQPQHF. The CDR3 DNA is TGCGCCAGCAGCCTCCAGACAGGGGGCCTTCAGCCCCAGCATTTT.

The chain uses TRBV5-1 and TRBJ1-5, with D unresolved. This CDR3 has 14 amino acids. Germline V gene sequence: CDR1 SGHRS, CDR2 YFSETQ. V dropped 0 bases and J dropped 3 bases, with 7 bases sitting between them. CDR3 in DNA: TGCGCCAGCAGCTTGGACATCAACAATCAGCCCCAGCATTTT. Translating gives CASSLDINNQPQHF.

This clone was observed a few times. V and J are TRBV11-3 and TRBJ1-5; unclear D gene. The germline V and J ends were trimmed by 5 bases and 2 bases, with 13 bases remaining between them. Germline V gene data show CDR1 as SGHNT and CDR2 as YENEEA. The CDR3 runs 15 residues. The CDR3 sequence is CASSLLRVGNQPQHF. CDR3 sequence (DNA): TGTGCCAGCAGCCTCCTTCGGGTGGGCAATCAGCCCCAGCATTTT.

The V call is TRBV19, the J call TRBJ2-7; 11 positions agree with TRBD1. The V gene's germline CDR1 is LNHDA and CDR2 SQIVND (reference sequence). The V segment lost 6 bases and the J segment 5 bases; nucleotides outside the gene matches: 9. The CDR3 extends over 15 amino acids. The DNA for the CDR3 is TGTGCCAGTAGCCGAACTGGACAGGGGGCCGACGAGCAGTACTTC. Translation: CASSRTGQGADEQYF. Based on the CDR3 plus reference TRBV19 and TRBJ2-7, the full variable domain is DGGITQSPKYLFRKEGQNVTLSCEQNLNHDAMYWYRQDPGQGLRLIYYSQIVNDFQKGDIAEGYSVSREKKESFPLTVTSAQKNPTAFYLCASSRTGQGADEQYFGPGTRLTVT.

V gene TRBV5-1 combines with J gene TRBJ2-7, with TRBD2 as a possible D gene (6 bases). Trimming took 3 bases from V and 0 from J, leaving 16 bases between them. The CDR3 length is 16 residues. The germline V gene encodes CDR1 SGHRS and CDR2 YFSETQ. The CDR3 DNA follows: TGCGCCAGCAGCTCAACTTCTGGGGGGTTCTCCTACGAGCAGTACTTC. The encoded protein is CASSSTSGGFSYEQYF.

V and J are TRBV29-1 and TRBJ1-3; possibly TRBD1 for D (6 bases). The germline V and J ends were trimmed by 7 bases and 2 bases, with 12 bases remaining between them. Looked up from germline, CDR1 is SQVTM and CDR2 is ANQGSEA. This CDR3 has 13 residues. This chain's CDR3 is CSATGPAGNTIYF. CDR3 in DNA: TGCAGCGCGACAGGTCCGGCTGGAAACACCATATATTTT.

The chain joins TRBV25-1 to TRBJ2-5; the match to TRBD1 covers 8 bases. Germline CDR1 reads MGHDK; CDR2 reads SYGVNS. With 6 bases clipped from V and 4 bases from J, the junction kept 10 bases outside the gene matches. This CDR3 contains 15 residues. The CDR3 nucleotides are TGTGCCAGCAGAAAACCACAGGGGGTCGGAGAGACCCAGTACTTC. Amino acids: CASRKPQGVGETQYF.